These 27 T cell receptor beta chains were all obtained from the same sample, sequenced in a study of identical twins. TCRdb itself ran the 5' RACE reads through MiXCR, one entry per CDR3 protein. The table shows under 800,000 distinct CDR3 sequences, with over 20% occurring only once. The sample was also reused in another study, on T cells expressing NK-cell markers.

The sample taken for sequencing was PBMCs. Receptors were obtained from a woman under 30 in good health.

Notes on this clonotype: One junction end does not reproduce the germline sequence, and a read error may be involved. This sequence joins TRBV7-2 and TRBJ2-1; D possibly matches TRBD1 or TRBD2 (5 bases each). Germline V CDR1 and CDR2: SGHTA, FQGNSA. The CDR3 length is 17 residues. CDR3 in DNA: TGTGGCAGCAGCCTGTGGGTTGGGGGAGAATTGTCCAATGAGCAGTTCTTC. Translation: CGSSLWVGGELSNEQFF.

This clonotype was counted between two and nine times. This chain joins TRBV6-1 and TRBJ2-1; 11 nucleotides match TRBD2. Per germline, CDR1 MNHNS and CDR2 SASEGT. The trim removed 6 bases at V and 1 base at J, leaving 11 bases unmatched. The CDR3 runs 18 residues. DNA for the CDR3: TGTGCCAGCAGCCCACCTCTGACTAGCGGGGCTTCCTACAATGAGCAGTTCTTC. Protein sequence: CASSPPLTSGASYNEQFF.

This clonotype was counted between two and nine times. The chain carries TRBV27 and TRBJ2-5, with D perhaps matching TRBD2 (6 bases). Trimming cost V 5 bases and J 7 bases, with 14 bases left between them. CDR1 is MNHEY, CDR2 SMNVEV, per germline (reference sequence). The CDR3 has 13 residues. The CDR3, as DNA: TGTGCCAGCAGTCCCACCGGAGGGGCGACCCAGTACTTC. Amino acid sequence: CASSPTGGATQYF.

At least ten counts were recorded for this clonotype. This chain uses TRBV29-1 with TRBJ2-7; D is unresolved. V lost 0 bases to trimming and J lost 1 base, with 13 bases between them. The CDR3 sequence is 15 residues long. Germline CDR1 and CDR2: SQVTM and ANQGSEA. CDR3 in DNA: TGCAGCGTTGAAGATCGCCGACCCGGGTCCTACGAGCAGTACTTC. Translation: CSVEDRRPGSYEQYF.

This clonotype was counted only a few times. The chain uses TRBV15 and TRBJ2-7; 11 bases agree with TRBD1. Trimming took 8 bases from V and 6 from J; bases not matched to a gene: 9. The CDR3 sequence is 14 residues long. Germline V CDR1 and CDR2: LNHNV, YYDKDF (reference sequence). CDR3 sequence reads: CATLRDRGAFEQYF. The CDR3 bases are TGTGCCACCCTTCGGGACAGGGGGGCTTTCGAGCAGTACTTC.

This clonotype has more than one count but fewer than ten. The CDR3 DNA follows: TGTGCCAGCAGCACGAGCGGGGGTACCACAGATACGCAGTATTTT. Protein: CASSTSGGTTDTQYF. The chain employs TRBV21-1 and TRBJ2-3; the table's D call, TRBD2, was not checked against the DNA. TRBV21-1 is a pseudogene. The CDR3 covers 15 residues.

The chain links TRBV7-9 to TRBJ2-3; 7 nucleotides agree with TRBD1. This CDR3 contains 16 residues. Germline trimming cut 5 bases from V and 4 bases from J; bases unmatched to any gene: 12. Germline CDR1 reads SEHNR; CDR2 reads FQNEAQ (reference sequence). In nucleotides, the CDR3 is TGTGCCAGCAGCACCCAGACAGGGACCCTCCCAGATACGCAGTATTTT. It specifies CASSTQTGTLPDTQYF.

The chain links TRBV11-2 to TRBJ2-3; tentatively, D is TRBD2 (6 bases). The V and J ends lost 5 bases and 2 bases respectively, with 23 bases between them. CDR1 is SGHAT, CDR2 FQNNGV, per germline. The CDR3 extends over 18 amino acids. In DNA form, the CDR3 reads TGTGCCAGCAGCCCTTCCCCTGGGCGGGGCGCTCTCACAGATACGCAGTATTTT. Protein: CASSPSPGRGALTDTQYF.

This chain connects TRBV5-1 to TRBJ2-6; 8 bases line up with TRBD1. The CDR3 has 15 residues. J was trimmed by 2 bases and V by 7 bases; bases with no gene match: 5. The V gene's germline CDR1 is SGHRS and CDR2 YFSETQ. The DNA of the CDR3 is TGCGCCAGCGGACAGGGAACCCCTGGGGCCAACGTCCTGACTTTC. This sequence encodes CASGQGTPGANVLTF.

V and J are TRBV5-1 and TRBJ2-1; TRBD2 matches 10 bases. The trim removed 4 bases at V and 5 bases at J, leaving 6 bases unmatched. CDR1 is SGHRS and CDR2 is YFSETQ in the germline V gene. The CDR3 loop spans 15 amino acids. CDR3 region: CASSHSGGADNEQFF. The DNA for the CDR3 is TGCGCCAGCAGCCACAGCGGGGGGGCAGACAATGAGCAGTTCTTC.

This chain connects TRBV5-1 to TRBJ2-4; TRBD1 matches 7 bases. Trimming removed 4 bases from V and 8 bases from J; junction bases left unmatched: 6. The CDR3 has 13 residues. Germline loops: CDR1 SGHRS, CDR2 YFSETQ. Here the CDR3 reads CASSTDRADIQYF. Here the CDR3 DNA reads TGCGCCAGCAGCACCGACAGGGCTGACATTCAGTACTTC.

In regard to this clonotype: This may be a read error: a much more frequent sequence differs by one nucleotide. CDR3 bases: TGTGCCAGCAGTCAGCAGGGGCCCTACGAGCAGTACTTC. It encodes CASSQQGPYEQYF. This chain links TRBV6-2 or TRBV6-3 with TRBJ2-7, with D perhaps TRBD1 (6 bases). The CDR3 has 13 residues. The V gene lost 5 bases and the J gene lost 2 bases, with 10 bases spanning the gap. CDR1 is MNHEY, CDR2 SVGEGT, per germline.

The CDR3 nucleotides are TGCAGTGCTAGAGATCGGCTAGCGGGCGTCACAGATACGCAGTATTTT. Residues: CSARDRLAGVTDTQYF. The chain employs TRBV20-1 and TRBJ2-3; 8 bases agree with TRBD2. The V gene end was trimmed by 0 bases and the J gene end by 2 bases; junction bases not matched to a gene: 7. The CDR3 sequence is 16 residues long. Germline V gene sequence: CDR1 DFQATT, CDR2 SNEGSKA (reference sequence).

The CDR3 sequence: CSVVSQVAGEQYF. CDR3 in DNA: TGCAGCGTTGTTAGTCAGGTGGCTGGCGAGCAGTACTTC. J is TRBJ2-7 and V is TRBV29-1; D remains ambiguous. Per germline, CDR1 SQVTM and CDR2 ANQGSEA. Between the trimmed V and J ends, which lost 4 bases and 6 bases, there was a span of 16 bases. This CDR3 comprises 13 residues.

The CDR3 loop is CSVMTPKTGLGETQYF. CDR3 coding DNA: TGCAGCGTGATGACCCCAAAAACAGGGCTCGGCGAGACCCAGTACTTC. The J gene is TRBJ2-5, the V gene TRBV29-1; possibly TRBD1 for D (6 bases). V lost 6 bases and J lost 5, with 25 bases in between. The CDR3 has 16 amino acids. In germline, CDR1 is SQVTM, CDR2 ANQGSEA.

There are many counts of this clonotype. This chain connects TRBV7-6 to TRBJ2-2; a possible D gene is TRBD1 (5 bases). Germline CDR1 and CDR2: SGHVS and FNYEAQ. This CDR3 spans 15 amino acids. Trimming stripped 5 bases from V and 2 bases from J, with 12 bases between. The CDR3 here is CASSPVRANTGELFF. The DNA of the CDR3 is TGTGCCAGCAGCCCTGTCAGGGCCAACACCGGGGAGCTGTTTTTT.

The V gene is TRBV13, the J gene TRBJ2-5, with D hard to call. The CDR3 runs 13 residues. Germline loops: CDR1 PRHDT, CDR2 FYEKMQ (reference sequence). Trimming cost V 5 bases and J 3 bases, with 10 bases left between them. The chain's CDR3 is CASSTLPEETQYF. The DNA for the CDR3 is TGTGCCAGCAGCACCTTACCGGAAGAGACCCAGTACTTC.

This clonotype was recorded at least ten times. CDR3 region: CASSYFSGSTDTQYF. The CDR3 bases are TGTGCCAGCAGTTACTTTTCAGGCAGCACAGATACGCAGTATTTT. This chain joins TRBV6-2 or TRBV6-3 and TRBJ2-3; D is unclear. CDR3 length: 15 amino acids. V lost 1 base, J lost 0 bases, and 8 bases lay in between. Germline-derived CDR1 and CDR2 are MNHEY and SVGEGT.

This chain connects TRBV7-2 to TRBJ2-7, with a weak D call TRBD1 (6 bases). The CDR3 consists of 12 residues. Germline lookup yields CDR1 SGHTA and CDR2 FQGNSA. Between the trimmed V and J ends, which lost 4 bases and 7 bases, there was a span of 11 bases. This CDR3 reads CASSSQGWEQYF. For the CDR3, the DNA is TGTGCCAGCAGCTCGCAGGGGTGGGAGCAGTACTTC.

This clonotype has only a few counts. The chain has TRBV15 and TRBJ2-1; D is perhaps TRBD2 (5 bases). Germline values: CDR1 LNHNV, CDR2 YYDKDF (reference sequence). With 3 bases removed from V and 0 bases from J, the gap between germline ends came to 12 bases. The CDR3 length is 16 residues. The chain's CDR3 is CATSRGLGSSYNEQFF. The CDR3 DNA reads TGTGCCACCAGCAGGGGTTTGGGGAGCTCCTACAATGAGCAGTTCTTC.

This clonotype showed up just a few times. V gene TRBV20-1 combines with J gene TRBJ1-2; 9 positions match TRBD1. The CDR3 is 14 amino acids. Unmatched junction bases numbered 6, after V lost 3 bases and J lost 4 bases. CDR1 and CDR2 from the germline V gene are DFQATT and SNEGSKA (reference sequence). In nucleotides, the CDR3 is TGCAGTGCTAGTGGACAGGGGCGAGGCTATGGCTACACCTTC. This sequence encodes CSASGQGRGYGYTF.

The V call is TRBV19, the J call TRBJ1-2; D gene unclear. With 5 bases removed from V and 1 base from J, the gap between germline ends came to 11 bases. The CDR3 is 14 residues long. Germline V CDR1 and CDR2: LNHDA, SQIVND (reference sequence). The CDR3 is CASSHGPINYGYTF. The CDR3 DNA follows: TGTGCCAGTAGTCATGGACCAATTAACTATGGCTACACCTTC. Complete variable domain (other parts from reference TRBV19 and TRBJ1-2): DGGITQSPKYLFRKEGQNVTLSCEQNLNHDAMYWYRQDPGQGLRLIYYSQIVNDFQKGDIAEGYSVSREKKESFPLTVTSAQKNPTAFYLCASSHGPINYGYTFGSGTRLTVV.

This clonotype was counted a few times. The CDR3 here is CASSPSTAGDTQYF. CDR3 nucleotide sequence: TGTGCCAGCAGCCCTAGTACCGCAGGGGATACGCAGTATTTT. V gene TRBV7-6 combines with J gene TRBJ2-3, with TRBD1 as a possible D gene (5 bases). Germline V gene sequence: CDR1 SGHVS, CDR2 FNYEAQ. This CDR3 has 14 amino acids. Trimming shortened V by 5 bases and J by 6 bases, and 15 bases separated the two germline ends.

This clonotype has just a few counts. The rearrangement uses TRBV12-3 or TRBV12-4 and TRBJ1-1; D might be TRBD1 (6 bases). This CDR3 has 12 amino acids. Between the trimmed V and J ends, which lost 6 bases and 6 bases, there was a span of 11 bases. The DNA for the CDR3 is TGTGCCAGCAGATGGACAGATCCTGAAGCTTTCTTT. Its protein product is CASRWTDPEAFF.

This clonotype occurred a few times. The rearrangement uses TRBV4-3 and TRBJ2-7, with TRBD2 as a possible D gene (7 bases). The CDR3 length is 15 residues. Trimming shortened V by 0 bases and J by 12 bases, and 21 bases separated the two germline ends. CDR1 and CDR2 (germline): LGHNA, YSLEER. The CDR3 bases are TGCGCCAGCAGCCAAGAATTCTCCGGGGGGCCGAGACTGTACTTC. Translated: CASSQEFSGGPRLYF.

This clonotype was observed a handful of times. The V call is TRBV20-1, the J call TRBJ1-1; D uncertain. Trimming removed 0 bases at V and 1 base at J, with 12 bases between. Looked up from germline, CDR1 is DFQATT and CDR2 is SNEGSKA (reference sequence). The CDR3 length is 15 residues. The CDR3 region is CSARDFGQQNTEAFF. CDR3 DNA sequence: TGCAGTGCTAGAGATTTCGGGCAACAGAACACTGAAGCTTTCTTT.

V and J are TRBV7-9 and TRBJ1-4, with 9 nucleotides matching TRBD1. CDR1 is SEHNR and CDR2 is FQNEAQ in the germline V gene (reference sequence). The CDR3 has 17 amino acids. J gave up 8 bases and V 3 bases, and 13 bases lay outside the gene matches. The CDR3 nucleotides are TGTGCCAGCAGCTTTAGCTCTACGGGACAGGGTGGCGAAAAACTGTTTTTT. This codes for CASSFSSTGQGGEKLFF.